This TCR beta chain was found in a study of control samples from healthy donors and cancer patients. The CDR3 extends over 14 amino acids. Per germline, CDR1 LGHDT and CDR2 YNNKEL (reference sequence). V was clipped by 0 bases and J by 7 bases; unmatched bases: 5. This table comes from immunoSEQ multiplex PCR, and its TCRdb copy is limited to in-frame clones, with some not included. The data contain 350,000 to 450,000 clones, approximately 90% of them singletons. The receptor was derived from a man between 35 and 55 years old with head and neck cancer. Sequenced input: PBMCs. J is TRBJ1-2 and V is TRBV3-1 (or the pseudogene TRBV3-2), with TRBD1 matching 7 bases. Here the CDR3 reads CASSQDEGAGGYTF. Here the CDR3 DNA reads TGTGCCAGCAGCCAAGATGAGGGGGCGGGTGGCTACACCTTC.